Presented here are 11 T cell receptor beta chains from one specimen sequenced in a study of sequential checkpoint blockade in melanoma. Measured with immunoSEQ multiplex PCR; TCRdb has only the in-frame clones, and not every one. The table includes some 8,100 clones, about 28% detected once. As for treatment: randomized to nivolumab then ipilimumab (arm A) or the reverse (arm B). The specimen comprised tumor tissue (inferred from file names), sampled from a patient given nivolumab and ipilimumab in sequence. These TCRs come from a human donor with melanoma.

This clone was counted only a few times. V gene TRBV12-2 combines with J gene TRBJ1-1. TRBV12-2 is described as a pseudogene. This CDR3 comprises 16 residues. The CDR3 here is CASRKHSKRRGTEAFF. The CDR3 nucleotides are TGTGCAAGTCGCAAACACTCAAAAAGGAGGGGCACTGAAGCTTTCTTT.

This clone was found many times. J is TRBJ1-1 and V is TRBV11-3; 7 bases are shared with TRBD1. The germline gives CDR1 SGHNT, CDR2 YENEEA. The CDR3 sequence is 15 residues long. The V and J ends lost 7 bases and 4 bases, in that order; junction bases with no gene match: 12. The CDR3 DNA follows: TGTGCCAGCAACCCCCGGACAGGTGGTGGCACTGAAGCTTTCTTT. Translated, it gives CASNPRTGGGTEAFF.

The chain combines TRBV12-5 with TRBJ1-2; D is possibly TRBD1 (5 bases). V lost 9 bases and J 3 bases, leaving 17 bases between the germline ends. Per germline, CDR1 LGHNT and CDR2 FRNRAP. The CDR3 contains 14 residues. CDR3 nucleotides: TGTGCTAGCACCACAGGTTCGGAGTACTATGGCTACACCTTC. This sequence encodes CASTTGSEYYGYTF. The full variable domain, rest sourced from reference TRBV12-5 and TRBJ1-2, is DARVTQTPRHKVTEMGQEVTMRCQPILGHNTVFWYRQTMMQGLELLAYFRNRAPLDDSGMPKDRFSAEMPDATLATLKIQPSEPRDSAVYFCASTTGSEYYGYTFGSGTRLTVV.

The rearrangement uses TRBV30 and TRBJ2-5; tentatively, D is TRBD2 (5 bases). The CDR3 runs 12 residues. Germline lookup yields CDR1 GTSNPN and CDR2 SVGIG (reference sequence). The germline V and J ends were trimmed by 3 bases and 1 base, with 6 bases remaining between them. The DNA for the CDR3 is TGTGCCTGGAGGACTACCCAAGAGACCCAGTACTTC. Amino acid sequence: CAWRTTQETQYF.

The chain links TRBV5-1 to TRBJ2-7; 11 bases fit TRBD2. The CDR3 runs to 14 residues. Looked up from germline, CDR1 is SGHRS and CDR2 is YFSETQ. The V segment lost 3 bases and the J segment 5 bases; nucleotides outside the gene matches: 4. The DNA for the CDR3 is TGCGCCAGCAGCTCTCGGACTAGCGGGCACGAGCAGTACTTC. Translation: CASSSRTSGHEQYF.

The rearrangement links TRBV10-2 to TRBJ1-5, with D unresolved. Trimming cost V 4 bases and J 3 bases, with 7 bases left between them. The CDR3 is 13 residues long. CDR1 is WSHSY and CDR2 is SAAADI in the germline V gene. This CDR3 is CASSGGYNQPQHF. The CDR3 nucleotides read TGCGCCAGCAGTGGCGGGTACAATCAGCCCCAGCATTTT.

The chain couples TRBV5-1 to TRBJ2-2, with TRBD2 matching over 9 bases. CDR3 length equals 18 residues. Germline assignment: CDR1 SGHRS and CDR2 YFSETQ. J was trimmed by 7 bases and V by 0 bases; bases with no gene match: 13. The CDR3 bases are TGCGCCAGCAGCTTGGTACTGATTAGCGGGAGTTTCAGCGGGGAGCTGTTTTTT. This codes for CASSLVLISGSFSGELFF.

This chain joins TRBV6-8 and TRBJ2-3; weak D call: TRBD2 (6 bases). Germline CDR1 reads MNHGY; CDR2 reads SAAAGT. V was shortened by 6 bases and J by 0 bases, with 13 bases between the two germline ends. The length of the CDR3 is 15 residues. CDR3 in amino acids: CASRAGTSSTDTQYF. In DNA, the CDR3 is TGTGCCAGCAGAGCCGGGACTTCAAGCACAGATACGCAGTATTTT.

The CDR3 DNA is TGCGCCAGCAGGGTAGCGGGGAGCCAAGAGACCCAGTACTTC. Encoded protein: CASRVAGSQETQYF. The V and J genes are TRBV5-1 and TRBJ2-5, with 8 bases that match TRBD2. Germline CDR1 reads SGHRS; CDR2 reads YFSETQ. The length of the CDR3 is 14 residues. J gave up 1 base and V 5 bases, and 4 bases lay outside the gene matches.

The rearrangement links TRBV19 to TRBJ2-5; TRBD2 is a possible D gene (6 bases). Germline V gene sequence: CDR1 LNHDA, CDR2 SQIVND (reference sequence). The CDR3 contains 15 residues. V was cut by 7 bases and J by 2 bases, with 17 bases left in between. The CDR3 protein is CASTPSGGFQETQYF. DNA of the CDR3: TGTGCCAGTACCCCATCCGGGGGATTTCAAGAGACCCAGTACTTC.

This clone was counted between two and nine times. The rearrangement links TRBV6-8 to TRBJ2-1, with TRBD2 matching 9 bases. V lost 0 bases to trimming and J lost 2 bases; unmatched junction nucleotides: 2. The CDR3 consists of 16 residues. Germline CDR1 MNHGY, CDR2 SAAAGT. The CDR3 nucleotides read TGTGCCAGCAGTTACTCATTAGCGGGGGCCTACAATGAGCAGTTCTTC. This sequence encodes CASSYSLAGAYNEQFF.